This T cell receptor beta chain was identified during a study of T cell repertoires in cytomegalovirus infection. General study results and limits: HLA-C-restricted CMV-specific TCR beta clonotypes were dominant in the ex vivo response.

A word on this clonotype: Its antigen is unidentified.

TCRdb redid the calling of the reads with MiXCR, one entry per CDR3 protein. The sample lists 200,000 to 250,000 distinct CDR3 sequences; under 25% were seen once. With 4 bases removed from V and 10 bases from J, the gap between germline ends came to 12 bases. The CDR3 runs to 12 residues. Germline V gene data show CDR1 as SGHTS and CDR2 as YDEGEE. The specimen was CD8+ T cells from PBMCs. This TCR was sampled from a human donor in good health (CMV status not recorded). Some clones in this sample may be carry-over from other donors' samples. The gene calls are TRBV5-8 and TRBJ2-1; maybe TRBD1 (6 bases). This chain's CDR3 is CASSKGVGEQFF. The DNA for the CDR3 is TGTGCCAGCAGCAAGGGGGTCGGGGAGCAGTTCTTC. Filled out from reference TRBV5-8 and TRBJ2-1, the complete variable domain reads EAGVTQSPTHLIKTRGQQATLRCSPISGHTSVYWYQQALGLGLQFLLWYDEGEERNRGNFPPRFSGRQFPNYSSELNVNALELEDSALYLCASSKGVGEQFFGPGTRLTVL.